The clone carrying this TCR beta chain was seen only once. The primer mix had 60 Vbeta and 13 Jbeta primers. Sequencing was performed with immunoSEQ multiplex PCR; in TCRdb, only in-frame clones are kept and a portion is missing. The sample contains about 180,000 clones, roughly 85% of which appear only once. These data originate in a study of cytomegalovirus exposure and HLA in healthy donors. CDR1 and CDR2 (germline): SGHNT, YYREEE (reference sequence). The CDR3 runs to 12 residues. Between the trimmed V and J ends, which lost 4 bases and 5 bases, there was a span of 10 bases. This chain joins TRBV5-4 and TRBJ2-7; possibly TRBD2 for D (6 bases). The sample consisted of PBMCs. This sequence originates from a woman between 35 and 50 years old in good health and CMV-seronegative. In DNA, the CDR3 is TGTGCCAGCAGCCGTAGCGGAAACGAGCAGTACTTC. This translates into CASSRSGNEQYF. The whole variable domain, filled in from reference TRBV5-4 and TRBJ2-7, reads ETGVTQSPTHLIKTRGQQVTLRCSSQSGHNTVSWYQQALGQGPQFIFQYYREEENGRGNFPPRFSGLQFPNYSSELNVNALELDDSALYLCASSRSGNEQYFGPGTRLTVT.